The clone carrying this T cell receptor beta chain has only one observation. The target antigen is unknown. Sequenced by immunoSEQ multiplex PCR; TCRdb stores in-frame clones only, minus some. The profile shows roughly 140,000 clones, approximately 89% of them singletons. This sample was included in a study of cytomegalovirus exposure and HLA in healthy donors. Study-wide results and limits: Rare TCR sequences dominated, though some public TCRs recurred in many donors. Investigators reported over 150 TCR beta chains as tied to cytomegalovirus. Accounts indicate the classifier identified cytomegalovirus status with strong specificity and sensitivity.

What was sequenced was PBMCs. This TCR was sampled from a man between 18 and 35 years old in good health and CMV-seronegative.

The CDR3 DNA reads TGTGCCAGCACGGACAGGCCACATTCCTACGAGCAGTACGTC. Translating it yields CASTDRPHSYEQYV. The V and J genes are TRBV25-1 and TRBJ2-7; 7 bases agree with TRBD1. V trimming: 7 bases; J trimming: 1 base; junction bases outside the gene matches: 7. The germline CDR1 and CDR2 sequences are MGHDK and SYGVNS. The CDR3 loop spans 14 amino acids.